Presented here are 22 T cell receptor beta chains from one specimen sequenced in a study of blood T cell repertoires in COVID-19. Assay used: immunoSEQ multiplex PCR; TCRdb lists only in-frame clones, some missing. The sample lists roughly 70,000 clones; roughly 84% were seen once. The material sequenced was peripheral blood. The receptors were sampled from a woman aged 55 to 70 with acute or convalescent COVID-19.

The V call is TRBV18, the J call TRBJ2-7; 11 bases line up with TRBD2. J was trimmed by 5 bases and V by 1 base; bases with no gene match: 4. This CDR3 spans 15 amino acids. Germline CDR1 reads KGHSH; CDR2 reads LQKENI. The CDR3 DNA reads TGTGCCAGCTCACCACTAGCGGGGGGGCCCCACGAGCAGTACTTC. It codes for CASSPLAGGPHEQYF.

V gene TRBV5-1 combines with J gene TRBJ1-2; TRBD1 agrees at 8 bases. The CDR3 contains 14 residues. CDR1 and CDR2 (germline): SGHRS, YFSETQ. The V and J ends lost 2 bases and 7 bases, in that order; junction bases with no gene match: 7. CDR3 DNA: TGCGCCAGCAGCTTAGTCCAGGGGGCTGGTGGCTACACCTTC. This sequence encodes CASSLVQGAGGYTF.

The J gene is TRBJ1-6, the V gene TRBV14; 8 bases line up with TRBD1. V lost 4 bases to trimming and J lost 10 bases; unmatched junction nucleotides: 9. Germline-derived CDR1 and CDR2 are SGHDN and FVKESK. This CDR3 is built from 15 residues. CDR3: CASSLRQGKGSPLHF. In nucleotides, the CDR3 is TGTGCCAGCAGCCTAAGACAGGGGAAGGGATCACCCCTCCACTTT.

J is TRBJ1-2 and V is TRBV18; 9 bases line up with TRBD1. The CDR3 extends over 13 amino acids. Germline CDR1 KGHSH, CDR2 LQKENI. V lost 4 bases and J lost 6; bases outside the gene matches: 3. CDR3 in DNA: TGTGCCAGCTCACAGGGACAGGGACATGGCTACACCTTC. As protein: CASSQGQGHGYTF.

V usage is TRBV5-4 and J usage is TRBJ2-7, with 11 bases that match TRBD1. Germline-derived CDR1 and CDR2 are SGHNT and YYREEE (reference sequence). This CDR3 has 16 amino acids. Losses at the gene ends were 4 bases for V and 3 bases for J; bases not matched to a gene: 9. The CDR3 reads CASSPPGDRGFYEQYF. The CDR3 region has the DNA TGTGCCAGCAGCCCCCCGGGGGACAGGGGGTTCTACGAGCAGTACTTC.

The gene calls are TRBV30 and TRBJ2-5, with D possibly being TRBD2 (6 bases). Trimming cost V 0 bases and J 7 bases, with 24 bases left between them. The CDR3 totals 17 residues. Per germline, CDR1 GTSNPN and CDR2 SVGIG (reference sequence). CDR3 bases: TGTGCCTGGAGTGTACGTGTAGGGACTGGAGATGTCGGGACCCAGTACTTC. It yields the protein CAWSVRVGTGDVGTQYF.

The chain uses TRBV5-6 and TRBJ1-2; D gene ambiguous. The germline V gene encodes CDR1 SGHDT and CDR2 YYEEEE. The CDR3 sequence is 15 residues long. V lost 4 bases to trimming and J lost 7 bases, with 20 bases between them. The CDR3 sequence is CASSPPFRLGFGYTF. In DNA form, the CDR3 reads TGTGCCAGCAGCCCCCCGTTCAGGCTTGGGTTTGGCTACACCTTC.

This chain uses TRBV30 with TRBJ2-7; TRBD1 matches 8 bases. Germline trimming cut 3 bases from V and 2 bases from J; bases unmatched to any gene: 6. CDR1 GTSNPN and CDR2 SVGIG come from the germline V gene (reference sequence). CDR3 size: 14 residues. CDR3 coding DNA: TGTGCCTGGAGCCCCGGGACAGGTGCCTACGAGCAGTACTTC. This translates into CAWSPGTGAYEQYF.

V and J are TRBV9 and TRBJ1-6; TRBD1 might be the D (6 bases). Trimming pared 3 bases from V and 10 bases from J, leaving 17 bases between. Germline lookup yields CDR1 SGDLS and CDR2 YYNGEE. The CDR3 runs 15 residues. The CDR3 bases are TGTGCCAGCAGCGAATCAGGGGTTTATGGGTCACCCCTCCACTTT. Its protein product is CASSESGVYGSPLHF.

CDR3 loop: CASRPRATEAFF. The CDR3 coding sequence is TGTGCCAGCAGACCCAGGGCCACTGAAGCTTTCTTT. The rearrangement joins TRBV7-2 to TRBJ1-1, with TRBD1 as a possible D gene (5 bases). The CDR3 contains 12 residues. V lost 6 bases, J lost 4 bases, and 9 bases lay in between. Germline V gene lookup returns CDR1 SGHTA and CDR2 FQGNSA.

The chain is built from TRBV4-2 and TRBJ1-4; D unclear. V was pared by 0 bases and J by 4 bases, with 12 bases between. The CDR3 has 16 residues. Germline V CDR1 and CDR2: LGHNA, YNFKEQ. CDR3 in amino acids: CASSQELGRNNEKLFF. The CDR3 bases are TGTGCCAGCAGCCAAGAATTAGGCAGGAATAATGAAAAACTGTTTTTT.

The chain joins TRBV21-1 to TRBJ1-1; the tabulated D call, TRBD1, remains unverified against the DNA. TRBV21-1 is classified as a pseudogene. This CDR3 has 13 amino acids. The CDR3 reads CASSNYRGTEAFF. In nucleotides, the CDR3 is TGTGCCAGCAGCAATTACAGGGGTACTGAAGCTTTCTTT.

The chain carries TRBV5-4 and TRBJ1-2; D uncertain. Germline V CDR1 and CDR2: SGHNT, YYREEE (reference sequence). V shed 0 bases and J shed 7 bases, with 16 bases lying between them. The CDR3 is 15 residues long. CDR3 sequence: CASSLEAGSLGGYTF. CDR3 sequence (DNA): TGTGCCAGCAGCTTGGAGGCGGGATCCTTGGGTGGCTACACCTTC.

The genes are TRBV11-2 and TRBJ1-4; tentatively, D is TRBD1 (5 bases). The CDR3 sequence is 15 residues long. V lost 0 bases and J lost 8, with 13 bases in between. Germline values: CDR1 SGHAT, CDR2 FQNNGV. CDR3 in DNA: TGTGCCAGCAGCTTAGATGGGGGAGCGGGAGAAAAACTGTTTTTT. Amino acid sequence: CASSLDGGAGEKLFF.

The genes are TRBV3-1 (or the pseudogene TRBV3-2) and TRBJ1-3; TRBD1 matches 7 bases. Germline V gene data show CDR1 as LGHDT and CDR2 as YNNKEL (reference sequence). V shed 1 base, J shed 4 bases, and the junction held 7 bases outside the gene matches. CDR3 size: 16 residues. The CDR3 bases are TGTGCCAGCAGCCAAGCCGACAGGGCCCAAGGAAACACCATATATTTT. Its translation: CASSQADRAQGNTIYF.

This chain uses TRBV9 with TRBJ2-1; 7 positions agree with TRBD2. Unmatched junction bases numbered 10, after V lost 4 bases and J lost 3 bases. Germline V gene sequence: CDR1 SGDLS, CDR2 YYNGEE. The CDR3 spans 16 residues. The CDR3 bases are TGTGCCAGCAGCCCACATCGGGGGGACCTCTACAATGAGCAGTTCTTC. This encodes CASSPHRGDLYNEQFF.

V gene TRBV5-1 combines with J gene TRBJ1-1; D might be TRBD1 (5 bases). V was shortened by 3 bases and J by 4 bases, with 10 bases between the two germline ends. This CDR3 is built from 13 residues. Germline assignment: CDR1 SGHRS and CDR2 YFSETQ. CDR3 coding DNA: TGCGCCAGCAGCTCCTCCGGGGGCACTGAAGCTTTCTTT. Its translation is CASSSSGGTEAFF.

The chain has TRBV19 and TRBJ1-6, with D unresolved. CDR3 length: 15 amino acids. Trimming pared 3 bases from V and 0 bases from J, leaving 6 bases between. Germline V gene sequence: CDR1 LNHDA, CDR2 SQIVND (reference sequence). The CDR3 DNA reads TGTGCCAGTAGTATTCGTAACTCCTATAATTCACCCCTCCACTTT. It is translated as CASSIRNSYNSPLHF. Full variable domain (missing parts from reference TRBV19 and TRBJ1-6): DGGITQSPKYLFRKEGQNVTLSCEQNLNHDAMYWYRQDPGQGLRLIYYSQIVNDFQKGDIAEGYSVSREKKESFPLTVTSAQKNPTAFYLCASSIRNSYNSPLHFGNGTRLTVT.

This chain uses TRBV18 with TRBJ2-1; perhaps TRBD2 as D (7 bases). The CDR3 has 18 residues. The V gene lost 3 bases and the J gene lost 1 base, with 19 bases spanning the gap. Germline-derived CDR1 and CDR2 are KGHSH and LQKENI. DNA of the CDR3: TGTGCCAGCTCACCCCCGGAGGGAGGGGGTTCTTCCTACAATGAGCAGTTCTTC. Its protein is CASSPPEGGGSSYNEQFF.

The V gene is TRBV5-1, the J gene TRBJ2-2; 7 bases are a match to TRBD1. This CDR3 comprises 16 residues. Germline V gene lookup returns CDR1 SGHRS and CDR2 YFSETQ. Trimming removed 6 bases from V and 2 bases from J; junction bases left unmatched: 10. CDR3 DNA: TGCGCCAGCACCCCGACAGGGCTACTCAACACCGGGGAGCTGTTTTTT. This translates into CASTPTGLLNTGELFF.

The chain employs TRBV6-1 and TRBJ2-1, with 7 bases that match TRBD2. Germline V CDR1 and CDR2: MNHNS, SASEGT. V trimming: 1 base; J trimming: 12 bases; junction bases outside the gene matches: 3. The CDR3 loop spans 12 amino acids. This CDR3 is CASSEVTGGQFF. CDR3 sequence (DNA): TGTGCCAGCAGTGAAGTAACGGGGGGGCAGTTCTTC.

This chain connects TRBV30 to TRBJ1-2; 9 bases fit TRBD1. The length of the CDR3 is 13 residues. V shed 8 bases and J 6 bases; nucleotides not matched to a gene: 10. Germline values: CDR1 GTSNPN, CDR2 SVGIG (reference sequence). The CDR3 DNA sequence: TGTGCCAAAACCGGGACAGGGTTGGATGGCTACACCTTC. It specifies CAKTGTGLDGYTF.